The 29 T cell receptor beta chains given below trace back to one sample, sequenced in a study of shared clonotypes between healthy human individuals. Profiling relied on immunoSEQ multiplex PCR, and the TCRdb table lists in-frame clones only, not all of them. The table has about 640,000 clones, about two thirds seen once. Input material: memory CD4+ T cells sorted from blood. Subset here: CD45RA-negative fraction. Source of these receptors: a woman in her 30s in good health.

This chain links TRBV10-3 with TRBJ2-7; D unclear. Germline V gene sequence: CDR1 ENHRY, CDR2 SYGVKD. Trimming cost V 5 bases and J 0 bases, with 14 bases left between them. CDR3 length: 15 amino acids. The CDR3 loop reads CAISMDGLSSYEQYF. CDR3 coding DNA: TGTGCCATCAGTATGGACGGCCTAAGCTCCTACGAGCAGTACTTC.

This clone appeared once. The sample contains more than one DNA sequence encoding this CDR3. This chain joins TRBV5-1 and TRBJ1-2; 7 bases agree with TRBD1. CDR3 length: 14 amino acids. The V and J ends lost 2 bases and 4 bases, in that order; junction bases with no gene match: 5. Germline loops: CDR1 SGHRS, CDR2 YFSETQ. For the CDR3, the DNA is TGCGCCAGCAGCTTCGGGCAGGGGGTCTATGGCTACACCTTC. Translated, it gives CASSFGQGVYGYTF.

J is TRBJ1-1 and V is TRBV19; D is uncertain. Looked up from germline, CDR1 is LNHDA and CDR2 is SQIVND (reference sequence). V lost 6 bases to trimming and J lost 4 bases, with 6 bases between them. The CDR3 runs to 11 residues. In DNA form, the CDR3 reads TGTGCCAGTAGAGCCCTCACTGAAGCTTTCTTT. It codes for CASRALTEAFF.

This rearrangement joins TRBV19 to TRBJ2-7, with D maybe TRBD1 (7 bases). V was pared by 3 bases and J by 0 bases, with 12 bases between. The germline CDR1 and CDR2 sequences are LNHDA and SQIVND (reference sequence). The CDR3 has 15 residues. The CDR3 bases are TGTGCCAGTAGTATTCAGGGGGGCACCTCCTACGAGCAGTACTTC. This translates into CASSIQGGTSYEQYF.

The table lists this clone with a few counts. V usage is TRBV6-6 and J usage is TRBJ2-7; 7 bases are shared with TRBD1. CDR1 and CDR2 (germline): MNHNY, SVGAGI (reference sequence). This CDR3 spans 14 amino acids. The J segment lost 3 bases and the V segment lost 5 bases, leaving 7 bases of the junction unmatched. The CDR3 DNA is TGTGCCAGCAGTACCGGGACAGTAAACTACGAGCAGTACTTC. Protein sequence: CASSTGTVNYEQYF.

CDR3 DNA: TGCGCCAGCAGCTTGGAGGGTTTGGGTAGCGGGAGGCAGAATGAGCAGTTCTTC. Its protein is CASSLEGLGSGRQNEQFF. V gene TRBV5-1 combines with J gene TRBJ2-1, with TRBD2 identical over 10 bases. J was trimmed by 7 bases and V by 0 bases; bases with no gene match: 13. The germline V gene has CDR1 SGHRS and CDR2 YFSETQ. This CDR3 comprises 18 residues. The full variable domain, with the rest looked up from reference TRBV5-1 and TRBJ2-1, is KAGVTQTPRYLIKTRGQQVTLSCSPISGHRSVSWYQQTPGQGLQFLFEYFSETQRNKGNFPGRFSGRQFSNSRSEMNVSTLELGDSALYLCASSLEGLGSGRQNEQFFGPGTRLTVL.

The rearrangement links TRBV29-1 to TRBJ1-1; D not resolved. V shed 4 bases and J shed 10 bases, with 10 bases lying between them. The CDR3 length is 10 residues. CDR1 is SQVTM and CDR2 is ANQGSEA in the germline V gene. The CDR3 is CSVVTLGAFF. The CDR3 nucleotides are TGCAGCGTTGTAACCCTGGGAGCTTTCTTT.

The gene calls are TRBV4-1 and TRBJ1-5; D not certain. The length of the CDR3 is 15 residues. CDR1 is MGHRA, CDR2 YSYEKL, per germline. The ends were cut back, 0 bases at V and 0 bases at J, with 6 bases in the middle. Here the CDR3 DNA reads TGCGCCAGCAGCCAAGATTTCTCTAGCAATCAGCCCCAGCATTTT. It is translated as CASSQDFSSNQPQHF.

The rearrangement links TRBV6-5 to TRBJ1-2; unclear D gene. The V and J ends lost 4 bases and 5 bases respectively, with 14 bases between them. This CDR3 contains 14 residues. The germline gives CDR1 MNHEY, CDR2 SVGAGI. The CDR3 spells CASSFQAATYGYTF. The CDR3 DNA reads TGTGCCAGCAGTTTCCAGGCGGCGACGTATGGCTACACCTTC.

V is TRBV9 and J is TRBJ2-7; D gene ambiguous. This CDR3 contains 14 residues. V dropped 0 bases and J dropped 0 bases, with 7 bases sitting between them. The V gene's germline CDR1 is SGDLS and CDR2 YYNGEE. The CDR3: CASSVDSHSYEQYF. In DNA form, the CDR3 reads TGTGCCAGCAGCGTAGACTCCCACTCCTACGAGCAGTACTTC.

Turning to this clone: The same CDR3 arises from other DNA sequences in this sample as well. This rearrangement joins TRBV18 to TRBJ1-2; 9 positions agree with TRBD1. The CDR3 runs to 13 residues. Germline V gene sequence: CDR1 KGHSH, CDR2 LQKENI. Trimming removed 2 bases from V and 6 bases from J; junction bases left unmatched: 1. CDR3 bases: TGTGCCAGCTCACCAAGACAGGGGGATGGCTACACCTTC. This codes for CASSPRQGDGYTF.

The gene calls are TRBV5-6 and TRBJ1-2, with a weak D call TRBD1 (5 bases). This CDR3 has 13 residues. V was shortened by 0 bases and J by 11 bases, with 14 bases between the two germline ends. Germline CDR1 is SGHDT and CDR2 is YYEEEE. The CDR3 coding sequence is TGTGCCAGCAGCTTGGGTTCAGGGAGCGGTTACACCTTC. Translated, it gives CASSLGSGSGYTF.

V gene TRBV14 combines with J gene TRBJ2-2, with 7 bases matching TRBD1. Germline V gene sequence: CDR1 SGHDN, CDR2 FVKESK. The J segment lost 0 bases and the V segment lost 9 bases, leaving 10 bases of the junction unmatched. There are 16 residues in the CDR3. CDR3 sequence: CASRPLDRANTGELFF. In DNA, the CDR3 is TGTGCCAGTAGGCCACTAGACAGGGCGAACACCGGGGAGCTGTTTTTT.

This rearrangement joins TRBV5-1 to TRBJ2-5; 9 positions match TRBD1. Germline loops: CDR1 SGHRS, CDR2 YFSETQ. The CDR3 loop spans 14 amino acids. The trim removed 4 bases at V and 7 bases at J, leaving 8 bases unmatched. The chain's CDR3 is CASSAGQGSATQYF. The CDR3 coding sequence is TGCGCCAGCAGCGCCGGACAGGGGAGCGCGACCCAGTACTTC.

This clone was counted between two and nine times. The genes are TRBV5-1 and TRBJ2-1; D possibly corresponds to TRBD2 (5 bases). CDR3 length equals 14 residues. The germline V gene has CDR1 SGHRS and CDR2 YFSETQ. V was trimmed by 0 bases and J by 10 bases, leaving 14 bases between them. CDR3 loop: CASSLEGGSGEQFF. The CDR3 DNA is TGCGCCAGCAGCTTGGAGGGCGGGTCGGGGGAGCAGTTCTTC.

This rearrangement joins TRBV5-1 to TRBJ1-5; 8 bases fit TRBD1. Losses at the gene ends were 5 bases for V and 5 bases for J; bases not matched to a gene: 3. Germline assignment: CDR1 SGHRS and CDR2 YFSETQ. The CDR3 runs to 13 residues. Here the CDR3 DNA reads TGCGCCAGCAGGGACAGGGACGATCAGCCCCAGCATTTT. It yields the protein CASRDRDDQPQHF.

The sample holds a few counts of this clone. The chain's CDR3 is CASSLGRGTIYEQYF. The CDR3 bases are TGCGCCAGCAGCTTGGGTCGCGGGACAATCTACGAGCAGTACTTC. V is TRBV5-1 and J is TRBJ2-7, with D perhaps given as TRBD1 or TRBD2 (6 bases each). The germline V and J ends were trimmed by 0 bases and 3 bases, with 13 bases remaining between them. CDR3 length: 15 residues. Germline V lookup: CDR1 SGHRS, CDR2 YFSETQ.

V is TRBV5-1 and J is TRBJ1-2, with D perhaps TRBD1 (5 bases). This CDR3 region has 15 residues. Between the trimmed V and J ends, which lost 2 bases and 8 bases, there was a span of 19 bases. The germline CDR1 and CDR2 sequences are SGHRS and YFSETQ. This chain's CDR3 is CASSLVGEGISGYTF. CDR3 coding DNA: TGCGCCAGCAGCTTAGTAGGCGAGGGGATTTCGGGCTACACCTTC.

V is TRBV6-5 and J is TRBJ2-7, with 8 nucleotides matching TRBD2. In germline, CDR1 is MNHEY, CDR2 SVGAGI. J was trimmed by 4 bases and V by 2 bases; bases with no gene match: 7. This CDR3 spans 15 amino acids. The CDR3 loop is CASSYGSASGYEQYF. The CDR3 DNA is TGTGCCAGCAGTTACGGCTCGGCTAGCGGGTACGAGCAGTACTTC.

The chain combines TRBV10-3 with TRBJ1-2, with a weak D call TRBD1 (6 bases). Germline CDR1 ENHRY, CDR2 SYGVKD. The CDR3 loop spans 15 amino acids. V lost 4 bases, J lost 4 bases, and 16 bases lay in between. The CDR3 reads CAISGGTHLAYGYTF. The CDR3 nucleotides are TGTGCCATCAGTGGAGGGACACACCTCGCCTATGGCTACACCTTC.

This clone was seen a handful of times. The chain recombines TRBV6-5 with TRBJ1-3, with D unresolved. Trimming took 6 bases from V and 4 from J, leaving 10 bases between them. In germline, CDR1 is MNHEY, CDR2 SVGAGI. The CDR3 loop spans 13 amino acids. CDR3 bases: TGTGCCAGCAGGGTCCCGGTCGGAAACACCATATATTTT. It translates to CASRVPVGNTIYF.

This chain joins TRBV2 and TRBJ2-1; 7 bases line up with TRBD1. V was clipped by 6 bases and J by 2 bases; unmatched bases: 1. CDR1 SNHLY and CDR2 FYNNEI come from the germline V gene. CDR3 length: 13 amino acids. For the CDR3, the DNA is TGTGCCAGCAGACAGGGGCCCTACAATGAGCAGTTCTTC. Residues: CASRQGPYNEQFF.

This rearrangement joins TRBV5-5 to TRBJ2-7; possible D gene TRBD1, 5 bases. The germline V gene encodes CDR1 SGHKS and CDR2 YYEKEE (reference sequence). The CDR3 runs 13 residues. V was trimmed by 4 bases and J by 5 bases, leaving 13 bases between them. The DNA for the CDR3 is TGTGCCAGCAGCCGACCCCAGGGTAACGAGCAGTACTTC. This sequence encodes CASSRPQGNEQYF. Together with reference TRBV5-5 and TRBJ2-7, the CDR3 gives the full variable domain: DAGVTQSPTHLIKTRGQQVTLRCSPISGHKSVSWYQQVLGQGPQFIFQYYEKEERGRGNFPDRFSARQFPNYSSELNVNALLLGDSALYLCASSRPQGNEQYFGPGTRLTVT.

In its sample, this clone was seen a few times. The chain joins TRBV5-1 to TRBJ1-2; weak D call: TRBD1 (5 bases). Between the trimmed V and J ends, which lost 3 bases and 1 base, there was a span of 16 bases. Germline V lookup: CDR1 SGHRS, CDR2 YFSETQ. The CDR3 consists of 16 residues. CDR3 loop: CASSSRGGENNYGYTF. Here the CDR3 DNA reads TGCGCCAGCAGCTCAAGGGGCGGGGAAAATAACTATGGCTACACCTTC.

The chain uses TRBV18 and TRBJ2-6; no reliable D call. Germline CDR1 and CDR2: KGHSH and LQKENI. CDR3 length: 19 amino acids. Trimming took 2 bases from V and 2 from J, leaving 19 bases between them. CDR3 protein: CASSPEMHAPGTGANVLTF. Here the CDR3 DNA reads TGTGCCAGCTCACCAGAGATGCACGCTCCTGGCACTGGGGCCAACGTCCTGACTTTC.

In this sample, this clone turned up a few times. This sample also contains other DNA sequences that code for the same CDR3. The chain employs TRBV11-2 and TRBJ2-7; tentative D call: TRBD1 (5 bases). Germline V gives CDR1 SGHAT, CDR2 FQNNGV. The CDR3 runs 14 residues. V shed 1 base and J shed 2 bases, with 9 bases lying between them. This chain's CDR3 is CASSLVPGPYEQYF. The CDR3 DNA follows: TGTGCCAGCAGCTTAGTCCCAGGGCCCTACGAGCAGTACTTC. Looking up the rest from reference TRBV11-2 and TRBJ2-7 gives the full variable domain: EAGVAQSPRYKIIEKRQSVAFWCNPISGHATLYWYQQILGQGPKLLIQFQNNGVVDDSQLPKDRFSAERLKGVDSTLKIQPAKLEDSAVYLCASSLVPGPYEQYFGPGTRLTVT.

This clone was observed a handful of times. V gene TRBV5-4 combines with J gene TRBJ2-2; 7 bases match TRBD1. Trimming at V came to 4 bases and at J to 7 bases, leaving 16 bases not matched to a gene. The germline gives CDR1 SGHNT, CDR2 YYREEE (reference sequence). The CDR3 runs 17 residues. In DNA form, the CDR3 reads TGTGCCAGCAGCCAAGAGTGGAAACAGGGGTCCATCGGGGAGCTGTTTTTT. Translation gives CASSQEWKQGSIGELFF. Full variable domain (remainder filled in from reference TRBV5-4 and TRBJ2-2): ETGVTQSPTHLIKTRGQQVTLRCSSQSGHNTVSWYQQALGQGPQFIFQYYREEENGRGNFPPRFSGLQFPNYSSELNVNALELDDSALYLCASSQEWKQGSIGELFFGEGSRLTVL.

The chain couples TRBV7-6 to TRBJ1-1; D ambiguous. The germline gives CDR1 SGHVS, CDR2 FNYEAQ. The CDR3 contains 13 residues. Trimming took 5 bases from V and 4 from J, leaving 11 bases between them. The CDR3 here is CASSRQRGTEAFF. Here the CDR3 DNA reads TGTGCCAGCAGCCGACAACGGGGCACTGAAGCTTTCTTT.

The count of this clone is one. The chain has TRBV10-3 and TRBJ1-1; tentative D call: TRBD1 (6 bases). This CDR3 has 15 residues. Looked up from germline, CDR1 is ENHRY and CDR2 is SYGVKD. Trimming took off 3 bases at V and 1 base at J, with 12 bases between the two ends. The CDR3 loop reads CAISDPGTPNTEAFF. CDR3 DNA: TGTGCCATCAGTGACCCCGGGACACCGAACACTGAAGCTTTCTTT.